Below are 20 T cell receptor beta chains sequenced from a single sample in a study of T cell responses to AZD1222 COVID-19 vaccine. Sequencing used immunoSEQ multiplex PCR; TCRdb keeps in-frame clones, though not all of them. The sample yields some 130,000 clones, 75% to 90% seen once. Sequenced here: peripheral blood, sampled on day 0 of AZD1222 vaccination. These receptors all come from an adult in good health.

The rearrangement links TRBV9 to TRBJ1-2; perhaps TRBD1 as D (6 bases). Germline CDR1 SGDLS, CDR2 YYNGEE. The CDR3 extends over 14 amino acids. V lost 3 bases and J 3 bases, leaving 12 bases between the germline ends. CDR3 coding DNA: TGTGCCAGCAGCGCGGCCCAGGGGCACTATGGCTACACCTTC. This translates into CASSAAQGHYGYTF.

The CDR3 loop reads CASSSGGTSRTDTQYF. The CDR3 DNA follows: TGTGCCAGCAGCTCAGGGGGGACATCACGCACAGATACGCAGTATTTT. The rearrangement joins TRBV11-2 to TRBJ2-3, with D possibly TRBD1 on 7 matching bases. The CDR3 has 16 residues. V was shortened by 4 bases and J by 1 base, with 15 bases between the two germline ends. Germline CDR1 SGHAT, CDR2 FQNNGV.

This chain links TRBV7-9 with TRBJ2-5; D gene uncertain. V was clipped by 0 bases and J by 1 base, with 9 bases between them. The length of the CDR3 is 15 residues. Germline CDR1 SEHNR, CDR2 FQNEAQ (reference sequence). The CDR3 loop reads CASSLAPGVQETQYF. The CDR3 DNA reads TGTGCCAGCAGCTTAGCGCCTGGGGTCCAAGAGACCCAGTACTTC. Full variable domain (outside the CDR3, taken from reference TRBV7-9 and TRBJ2-5): DTGVSQNPRHKITKRGQNVTFRCDPISEHNRLYWYRQTLGQGPEFLTYFQNEAQLEKSRLLSDRFSAERPKGSFSTLEIQRTEQGDSAMYLCASSLAPGVQETQYFGPGTRLLVL.

This clone was counted between two and nine times. V usage is TRBV7-3 and J usage is TRBJ2-5; TRBD2 agrees at 10 bases. The CDR3 runs to 14 residues. Germline V gene sequence: CDR1 SGHTA, CDR2 FQGTGA. V lost 1 base to trimming and J lost 6 bases; unmatched junction nucleotides: 2. CDR3 protein: CASSLIAGGQTQYF. In DNA form, the CDR3 reads TGTGCCAGCAGCTTAATAGCGGGGGGTCAGACCCAGTACTTC.

The gene calls are TRBV5-5 and TRBJ2-2; D might be TRBD2 (6 bases). V lost 2 bases, J lost 4 bases, and 12 bases lay in between. Germline V lookup: CDR1 SGHKS, CDR2 YYEKEE (reference sequence). The CDR3 runs 15 residues. The CDR3 DNA sequence: TGTGCCAGCAGCTTTTCCGGGACTGCCACCGGGGAGCTGTTTTTT. It encodes CASSFSGTATGELFF.

This clone was seen more than once but under ten times. V gene TRBV4-3 combines with J gene TRBJ1-5; 11 nucleotides match TRBD1. Per the germline V gene, CDR1 is LGHNA and CDR2 is YSLEER. This CDR3 spans 16 amino acids. Trimming cost V 0 bases and J 7 bases; bases outside gene matches: 5. For the CDR3, the DNA is TGCGCCAGCAGCCAAGATCCCGGGACAGGGGGGCAGCCCCAGCATTTT. It specifies CASSQDPGTGGQPQHF.

The chain has TRBV9 and TRBJ2-1; D is uncertain. Germline V CDR1 and CDR2: SGDLS, YYNGEE. CDR3 length: 14 amino acids. Trimming left V 0 bases short and J 6 bases short, with 10 bases between. The CDR3 loop is CASSVGTTANEQFF. The DNA of the CDR3 is TGTGCCAGCAGCGTAGGGACCACGGCCAATGAGCAGTTCTTC. Filled out from reference TRBV9 and TRBJ2-1, the complete variable domain reads DSGVTQTPKHLITATGQRVTLRCSPRSGDLSVYWYQQSLDQGLQFLIQYYNGEERAKGNILERFSAQQFPDLHSELNLSSLELGDSALYFCASSVGTTANEQFFGPGTRLTVL.

CDR3 nucleotide sequence: TGCGCCAGCAGCCCCCGGGACAGGGGTGGCGAAAAACTGTTTTTT. Its translation: CASSPRDRGGEKLFF. This sequence joins TRBV5-1 and TRBJ1-4; 10 nucleotides align to TRBD1. This CDR3 contains 15 residues. The germline V gene has CDR1 SGHRS and CDR2 YFSETQ. The junction had 8 bases not matched to a gene; V was cut back by 4 bases and J by 8 bases. The entire variable domain, with the rest obtained from reference TRBV5-1 and TRBJ1-4, is as follows: KAGVTQTPRYLIKTRGQQVTLSCSPISGHRSVSWYQQTPGQGLQFLFEYFSETQRNKGNFPGRFSGRQFSNSRSEMNVSTLELGDSALYLCASSPRDRGGEKLFFGSGTQLSVL.

The V gene is TRBV19, the J gene TRBJ2-2, with 13 bases fitting TRBD2. This CDR3 is 16 amino acids long. The germline V gene encodes CDR1 LNHDA and CDR2 SQIVND (reference sequence). The trim removed 5 bases at V and 6 bases at J, leaving 6 bases unmatched. The CDR3 DNA follows: TGTGCCAGTAGTCCCCGACTAGCGGGGGGCCCCGGGGAGCTGTTTTTT. Residues: CASSPRLAGGPGELFF.

The J gene is TRBJ2-5, the V gene TRBV19; 9 nucleotides line up with TRBD2. V lost 6 bases to trimming and J lost 1 base; unmatched junction nucleotides: 3. Germline CDR1 LNHDA, CDR2 SQIVND (reference sequence). This CDR3 contains 14 residues. In DNA form, the CDR3 reads TGTGCCAGTAGACGAGCGGGGGGCCAAGAGACCCAGTACTTC. It yields the protein CASRRAGGQETQYF.

The rearrangement links TRBV5-1 to TRBJ2-2; D is possibly TRBD1 (5 bases). The CDR3 consists of 15 residues. Germline V CDR1 and CDR2: SGHRS, YFSETQ. Trimming left V 0 bases short and J 6 bases short, with 12 bases between. In DNA, the CDR3 is TGCGCCAGCAGCTTGGGGCAGGGAACGGCCGGGGAGCTGTTTTTT. Its protein is CASSLGQGTAGELFF.

This clone was detected only once. V usage is TRBV27 and J usage is TRBJ2-7, with D possibly TRBD1 on 5 matching bases. CDR3 length: 13 residues. Trimming removed 8 bases from V and 0 bases from J, with 11 bases in between. Germline CDR1 and CDR2: MNHEY and SMNVEV (reference sequence). As DNA, the CDR3 is TGTGCCAGCCAACAGGCTTACTCCTACGAGCAGTACTTC. It is translated as CASQQAYSYEQYF.

V usage is TRBV11-2 and J usage is TRBJ2-5; either TRBD1 or TRBD2 may fit D (6 bases each). Trimming cost V 5 bases and J 5 bases, with 15 bases left between them. Per germline, CDR1 SGHAT and CDR2 FQNNGV. CDR3 length: 14 amino acids. The CDR3 bases are TGTGCCAGCAGCCCGGTGGGGGGCTCGGAGACCCAGTACTTC. Translated: CASSPVGGSETQYF. The full variable domain, its missing parts supplied by reference TRBV11-2 and TRBJ2-5, is EAGVAQSPRYKIIEKRQSVAFWCNPISGHATLYWYQQILGQGPKLLIQFQNNGVVDDSQLPKDRFSAERLKGVDSTLKIQPAKLEDSAVYLCASSPVGGSETQYFGPGTRLLVL.

The chain employs TRBV18 and TRBJ2-1; possibly TRBD2 for D (6 bases). The CDR3 runs to 15 residues. Germline V gene lookup returns CDR1 KGHSH and CDR2 LQKENI. The V and J ends lost 2 bases and 6 bases respectively, with 14 bases between them. The CDR3 loop is CASSPGGSTFNEQFF. CDR3 bases: TGTGCCAGCTCACCAGGGGGGAGCACGTTCAATGAGCAGTTCTTC.

The gene calls are TRBV11-2 and TRBJ2-2; a possible D gene is TRBD2 (5 bases). Germline loops: CDR1 SGHAT, CDR2 FQNNGV. V was shortened by 0 bases and J by 3 bases, with 11 bases between the two germline ends. This CDR3 comprises 16 residues. DNA of the CDR3: TGTGCCAGCAGCTTAGAGACTACCTACGACACCGGGGAGCTGTTTTTT. Translation gives CASSLETTYDTGELFF. The variable domain in full, completed from reference TRBV11-2 and TRBJ2-2, reads EAGVAQSPRYKIIEKRQSVAFWCNPISGHATLYWYQQILGQGPKLLIQFQNNGVVDDSQLPKDRFSAERLKGVDSTLKIQPAKLEDSAVYLCASSLETTYDTGELFFGEGSRLTVL.

The chain is built from TRBV9 and TRBJ1-1; D remains ambiguous. The germline CDR1 and CDR2 sequences are SGDLS and YYNGEE. Trimming pared 2 bases from V and 4 bases from J, leaving 12 bases between. There are 14 residues in the CDR3. CDR3 sequence: CASSVAPGSTEAFF. The CDR3 DNA follows: TGTGCCAGCAGCGTGGCGCCGGGGAGCACTGAAGCTTTCTTT.

The CDR3 spells CASSQESRQAGYTF. CDR3 nucleotides: TGCGCCAGCAGCCAAGAGTCGAGGCAGGCGGGCTACACCTTC. This chain uses TRBV4-1 with TRBJ1-2, with D hard to call. The CDR3 sequence is 14 residues long. Germline V lookup: CDR1 MGHRA, CDR2 YSYEKL. V gave up 0 bases and J gave up 8 bases, with 13 bases separating them.

Regarding this clone: The identical CDR3 is also encoded by other nucleotide sequences in the sample. The chain links TRBV3-1 (or the pseudogene TRBV3-2) to TRBJ1-3; the D gene is possibly TRBD1 (5 bases). With 1 base removed from V and 0 bases from J, the gap between germline ends came to 10 bases. There are 16 residues in the CDR3. Per germline, CDR1 LGHDT and CDR2 YNNKEL (reference sequence). The CDR3 DNA sequence: TGTGCCAGCAGCCAAGTAACAGGCCGCTCTGGAAACACCATATATTTT. Protein sequence: CASSQVTGRSGNTIYF.

The chain joins TRBV4-2 to TRBJ1-1; D perhaps matches TRBD1 (5 bases). This CDR3 is 15 amino acids long. The germline V gene has CDR1 LGHNA and CDR2 YNFKEQ. Trimming took 0 bases from V and 1 from J, leaving 9 bases between them. CDR3 protein: CASSQEPGGNTEAFF. The CDR3 DNA reads as TGTGCCAGCAGCCAAGAACCCGGGGGGAACACTGAAGCTTTCTTT.

The rearrangement joins TRBV7-2 to TRBJ2-5; D unclear. The V gene lost 3 bases and the J gene lost 5 bases, with 10 bases spanning the gap. This CDR3 has 13 amino acids. Germline loops: CDR1 SGHTA, CDR2 FQGNSA. The CDR3 loop reads CASSFKVLETQYF. Here the CDR3 DNA reads TGTGCCAGCAGCTTTAAGGTGCTTGAGACCCAGTACTTC.